The 16 T cell receptor beta chains reported below all come from one sample, sequenced in a study of cytomegalovirus exposure and HLA in healthy donors. This table comes from immunoSEQ multiplex PCR, and its TCRdb copy is limited to in-frame clones, with some not included. The data hold 100,000 to 150,000 clones, with around 94% observed a single time. The sample taken for sequencing was PBMCs. These receptors came from a woman aged 18-30 years in good health and CMV-seronegative.

This chain connects TRBV23-1 to TRBJ1-1; 8 nucleotides agree with TRBD1. TRBV23-1 is reported as an ORF; its role is uncertain. The CDR3 loop spans 15 amino acids. The junction had 8 bases not matched to a gene; V was cut back by 3 bases and J by 5 bases. The CDR3 region is CASSHTDRGRTEAFF. The CDR3 DNA follows: TGCGCCAGCAGTCACACCGACAGGGGAAGAACTGAAGCTTTCTTT.

The chain couples TRBV5-1 to TRBJ2-3, with 8 bases aligning to TRBD1. Germline CDR1 reads SGHRS; CDR2 reads YFSETQ. CDR3 length: 14 residues. With 3 bases clipped from V and 5 bases from J, the junction kept 5 bases outside the gene matches. The CDR3, as DNA: TGCGCCAGCAGCTCTCAGGGGGCTGGAGATACGCAGTATTTT. Protein sequence: CASSSQGAGDTQYF.

The chain couples TRBV5-4 to TRBJ2-7; 9 nucleotides agree with TRBD1. CDR3 size: 17 residues. Looked up from germline, CDR1 is SGHNT and CDR2 is YYREEE (reference sequence). V lost 3 bases to trimming and J lost 3 bases; unmatched junction nucleotides: 13. The CDR3 reads CASSSTHWGQGIYEQYF. CDR3 in DNA: TGTGCCAGCAGCTCCACCCACTGGGGACAGGGCATCTACGAGCAGTACTTC.

The rearrangement links TRBV5-5 to TRBJ2-2; D uncertain. V lost 2 bases and J 6 bases, leaving 5 bases between the germline ends. This CDR3 spans 12 amino acids. Germline assignment: CDR1 SGHKS and CDR2 YYEKEE (reference sequence). This chain's CDR3 is CASSLEPGELFF. CDR3 nucleotide sequence: TGTGCCAGCAGCTTAGAGCCCGGGGAGCTGTTTTTT.

The V and J genes are TRBV5-1 and TRBJ2-1; the D gene is possibly TRBD2 (6 bases). CDR1 is SGHRS and CDR2 is YFSETQ in the germline V gene. The CDR3 totals 16 residues. V shed 3 bases and J shed 8 bases, with 21 bases lying between them. CDR3 bases: TGCGCCAGCAGCTCCGGACTGGCCCCGGGGGTCGATGAGCAGTTCTTC. Its translation is CASSSGLAPGVDEQFF.

The chain recombines TRBV5-1 with TRBJ1-6, with D possibly TRBD1 on 6 matching bases. The V gene's germline CDR1 is SGHRS and CDR2 YFSETQ. This CDR3 comprises 14 residues. V was pared by 0 bases and J by 11 bases, with 12 bases between. The CDR3 loop reads CASSLGGQGTPLHF. In DNA form, the CDR3 reads TGCGCCAGCAGCTTGGGAGGCCAGGGGACACCCCTCCACTTT.

The rearrangement uses TRBV10-3 and TRBJ1-1; perhaps TRBD1 as D (5 bases). Germline V gene sequence: CDR1 ENHRY, CDR2 SYGVKD. V shed 5 bases and J shed 8 bases, with 9 bases lying between them. This CDR3 is built from 11 residues. CDR3 in DNA: TGTGCCATCAGTCCGGGGGTGGAAGCTTTCTTT. Encoded protein: CAISPGVEAFF.

This clone was seen a single time. Additional DNA sequences in this sample encode the identical CDR3. This chain joins TRBV11-2 and TRBJ2-7, with TRBD1 identical over 10 bases. The CDR3 runs 15 residues. Germline CDR1 SGHAT, CDR2 FQNNGV. Trimming took 6 bases from V and 7 from J; bases not matched to a gene: 12. CDR3 sequence (DNA): TGTGCCAGCAGTTCCGGGACAGGGGTTTTGGGTGAGCAGTACTTC. It translates to CASSSGTGVLGEQYF.

V usage is TRBV13 and J usage is TRBJ1-3; tentatively, D is TRBD1 (5 bases). Germline-derived CDR1 and CDR2 are PRHDT and FYEKMQ (reference sequence). Deletions cut 2 bases from V and 0 bases from J, with 5 bases between. This CDR3 is built from 14 residues. The CDR3 region has the DNA TGTGCCAGCAGCTTAAGGGGCTCTGGAAACACCATATATTTT. Translating gives CASSLRGSGNTIYF.

The genes are TRBV28 and TRBJ2-7; possibly TRBD2 for D (6 bases). Germline V CDR1 and CDR2: MDHEN, SYDVKM. CDR3 length equals 11 residues. V lost 6 bases and J lost 3, with 6 bases in between. DNA for the CDR3: TGTGCCAGCAGGGGGGGCTACGAGCAGTACTTC. It is translated as CASRGGYEQYF. The full variable domain, rest sourced from reference TRBV28 and TRBJ2-7, is DVKVTQSSRYLVKRTGEKVFLECVQDMDHENMFWYRQDPGLGLRLIYFSYDVKMKEKGDIPEGYSVSREKKERFSLILESASTNQTSMYLCASRGGYEQYFGPGTRLTVT.

The rearrangement joins TRBV2 to TRBJ2-2; no firm D call. This CDR3 has 15 residues. Germline V CDR1 and CDR2: SNHLY, FYNNEI. Trimming cost V 5 bases and J 7 bases, with 17 bases left between them. The CDR3 here is CASSPFGSSDGELFF. Here the CDR3 DNA reads TGTGCCAGCAGTCCCTTCGGGTCTTCCGACGGGGAGCTGTTTTTT.

The chain couples TRBV7-2 to TRBJ1-5; 7 bases match TRBD1. Germline CDR1 is SGHTA and CDR2 is FQGNSA. The CDR3 length is 14 residues. J was trimmed by 6 bases and V by 5 bases; bases with no gene match: 7. CDR3 amino acids: CASSVRQGGQPQHF. The CDR3 DNA reads TGTGCCAGCAGCGTCCGACAGGGTGGTCAGCCCCAGCATTTT.

This chain's CDR3 is CASSPPGTGINYGYTF. Written as DNA, the CDR3 is TGTGCCAGCAGCCCGCCCGGGACAGGGATCAACTATGGCTACACCTTC. The chain links TRBV4-2 to TRBJ1-2; TRBD1 matches 9 bases. The CDR3 consists of 16 residues. Per the germline V gene, CDR1 is LGHNA and CDR2 is YNFKEQ. Germline trimming cut 4 bases from V and 2 bases from J; bases unmatched to any gene: 8.

The V call is TRBV2, the J call TRBJ1-1; possible D gene TRBD1, 6 bases. Germline lookup yields CDR1 SNHLY and CDR2 FYNNEI. V gave up 8 bases and J gave up 6 bases, with 34 bases separating them. This CDR3 has 19 residues. The CDR3 region is CASRISMYRVVGEGPEAFF. The CDR3 region has the DNA TGTGCCAGCCGGATATCAATGTACAGGGTGGTGGGTGAGGGTCCTGAAGCTTTCTTT. The complete variable domain, with remaining parts taken from reference TRBV2 and TRBJ1-1, reads EPEVTQTPSHQVTQMGQEVILRCVPISNHLYFYWYRQILGQKVEFLVSFYNNEISEKSEIFDDQFSVERPDGSNFTLKIRSTKLEDSAMYFCASRISMYRVVGEGPEAFFGQGTRLTVV.

The chain carries TRBV5-1 and TRBJ1-2; TRBD1 matches 10 bases. Germline V gives CDR1 SGHRS, CDR2 YFSETQ. The CDR3 length is 16 residues. The V segment lost 4 bases and the J segment 8 bases; nucleotides outside the gene matches: 14. CDR3: CASSPGVLGTGEGYTF. The CDR3 nucleotides are TGCGCCAGCAGCCCTGGAGTCCTCGGGACAGGGGAGGGCTACACCTTC.

This clone has only one observation. V gene TRBV2 combines with J gene TRBJ2-1; TRBD2 aligns across 11 bases. V lost 7 bases to trimming and J lost 4 bases; unmatched junction nucleotides: 6. This CDR3 has 15 residues. Germline lookup yields CDR1 SNHLY and CDR2 FYNNEI. Here the CDR3 reads CASTKGLADYNEQFF. The CDR3 bases are TGTGCCAGCACCAAGGGACTAGCGGATTACAATGAGCAGTTCTTC.